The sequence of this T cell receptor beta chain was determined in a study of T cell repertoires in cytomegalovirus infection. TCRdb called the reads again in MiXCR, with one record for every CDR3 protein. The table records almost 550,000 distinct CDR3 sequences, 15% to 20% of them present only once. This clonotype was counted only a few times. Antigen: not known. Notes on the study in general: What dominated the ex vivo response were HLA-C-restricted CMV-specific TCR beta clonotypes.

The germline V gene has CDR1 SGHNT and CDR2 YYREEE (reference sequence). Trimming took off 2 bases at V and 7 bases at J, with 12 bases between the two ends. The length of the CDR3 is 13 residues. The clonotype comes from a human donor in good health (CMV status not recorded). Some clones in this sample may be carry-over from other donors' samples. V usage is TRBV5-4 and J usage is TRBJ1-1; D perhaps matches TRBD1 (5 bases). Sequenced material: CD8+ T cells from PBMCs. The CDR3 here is CASSFGWGIEAFF. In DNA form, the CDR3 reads TGTGCCAGCAGCTTTGGATGGGGCATTGAAGCTTTCTTT. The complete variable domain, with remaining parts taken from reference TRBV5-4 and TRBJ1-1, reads ETGVTQSPTHLIKTRGQQVTLRCSSQSGHNTVSWYQQALGQGPQFIFQYYREEENGRGNFPPRFSGLQFPNYSSELNVNALELDDSALYLCASSFGWGIEAFFGQGTRLTVV.